Listed below are T cell receptor beta chains from one sample, sequenced in a study of T cells in tuberculosis. Method: immunoSEQ multiplex PCR; TCRdb's copy keeps in-frame clones and lacks some. The table records tens of thousands of clones, about 90% of them present only once. The specimen comprised PBMCs, sampled at tuberculosis diagnosis. The receptors stem from an adult with tuberculosis. Some clones in this sample may be carry-over from other donors' samples. The CDR3 runs from the conserved cysteine through the conserved F or W. D genes are given only for firm matches. Size is stated for part of the rows, as once, few or many counts, or as a class when the clone is expanded.

D: NA; size: NA; V: TRBV14; J: TRBJ2-5; CDR3: CASSLQETQYF; DNA: TGTGCCAGCAGCCTACAAGAGACCCAGTACTTC
D: TRBD1; size: NA; V: TRBV6-6; J: TRBJ1-2; CDR3: CASTRTGAGYTF; DNA: TGTGCCAGCACCAGGACAGGGGCCGGCTACACCTTC
D: NA; size: NA; V: TRBV30; J: TRBJ2-3; CDR3: CAWRKRETADTQYF; DNA: TGTGCCTGGAGGAAGAGGGAAACGGCAGATACGCAGTATTTT
D: TRBD2; size: NA; V: TRBV5-1; J: TRBJ2-7; CDR3: CASSLIAGESYEQYF; DNA: TGCGCCAGCAGCTTAATTGCGGGGGAGTCCTACGAGCAGTACTTC
D: TRBD1; size: once; V: TRBV5-1; J: TRBJ2-7; CDR3: CASRGQASSYEQYF; DNA: TGCGCCAGCAGGGGACAGGCGTCCTCCTACGAGCAGTACTTC
D: TRBD1; size: NA; V: TRBV2; J: TRBJ1-3; CDR3: CASSPRGLSSGNTIYF; DNA: TGTGCCAGCAGCCCCAGGGGGCTGAGTTCTGGAAACACCATATATTTT
D: NA; size: NA; V: TRBV7-6; J: TRBJ1-2; CDR3: CASSLADSHGYTF; DNA: TGTGCCAGCAGCTTAGCGGACAGTCATGGCTACACCTTC
D: TRBD1; size: NA; V: TRBV9; J: TRBJ1-2; CDR3: CASSPQDRGHRHYGYTF; DNA: TGTGCCAGCAGCCCCCAGGACAGGGGGCACCGCCACTATGGCTACACCTTC
D: TRBD2; size: NA; V: TRBV29-1; J: TRBJ2-3; CDR3: CSVAAGGTTDTQYF; DNA: TGCAGCGTTGCGGCGGGAGGGACCACAGATACGCAGTATTTT
D: NA; size: NA; V: TRBV6-1; J: TRBJ2-3; CDR3: CASSEAGATQYF; DNA: TGTGCCAGCAGTGAAGCGGGGGCTACGCAGTATTTT
D: TRBD1; size: NA; V: TRBV11-2; J: TRBJ2-3; CDR3: CASSSPRGLIWDTQYF; DNA: TGTGCCAGCAGCTCCCCCAGGGGGTTAATATGGGATACGCAGTATTTT
D: NA; size: NA; V: TRBV25-1; J: TRBJ2-3; CDR3: CASSAFGTDTQYF; DNA: TGTGCCAGCAGTGCTTTCGGCACAGATACGCAGTATTTT
D: NA; size: NA; V: TRBV19; J: TRBJ2-1; CDR3: CASRMTSSEQFF; DNA: TGTGCCAGTAGGATGACTAGTAGTGAGCAGTTCTTC
D: NA; size: NA; V: TRBV6-5; J: TRBJ2-3; CDR3: CASNRGGATDTQYF; DNA: TGTGCCAGCAATAGGGGGGGAGCCACAGATACGCAGTATTTT
D: NA; size: few; V: TRBV5-1; J: TRBJ2-5; CDR3: CASSFATGQETQYF; DNA: TGCGCCAGCAGCTTCGCGACAGGACAAGAGACCCAGTACTTC
D: TRBD2; size: NA; V: TRBV19; J: TRBJ2-7; CDR3: CASSYSGGLYEQYF; DNA: TGTGCCAGTAGCTATAGCGGGGGGCTCTACGAGCAGTACTTC
D: TRBD1; size: once; V: TRBV19; J: TRBJ1-6; CDR3: CASSVQGAHIPLHF; DNA: TGTGCCAGTAGTGTACAGGGGGCCCATATTCCCCTCCACTTT
D: NA; size: NA; V: TRBV19; J: TRBJ1-6; CDR3: CASSIRTTAFNSPLHF; DNA: TGTGCCAGTAGTATTAGGACAACGGCCTTTAATTCACCCCTCCACTTT
D: TRBD1; size: NA; V: TRBV9; J: TRBJ2-7; CDR3: CASSFTGDEQYF; DNA: TGTGCCAGCAGTTTTACAGGGGACGAGCAGTACTTC
D: NA; size: NA; V: TRBV28; J: TRBJ2-7; CDR3: CASSTRQGRADF; DNA: TGTGCCAGCAGTACCAGACAGGGGAGGGCTGACTTC
D: NA; size: NA; V: TRBV6-1; J: TRBJ2-5; CDR3: CASIYESGVQETQYF; DNA: TGTGCCAGCATTTATGAGTCAGGGGTCCAAGAGACCCAGTACTTC
D: TRBD2; size: NA; V: TRBV5-4; J: TRBJ2-7; CDR3: CASSGGLATDEQYF; DNA: TGTGCCAGCAGCGGCGGACTAGCCACGGACGAGCAGTACTTC
D: NA; size: NA; V: TRBV11-2; J: TRBJ1-1; CDR3: CASSPGQATEAFF; DNA: TGTGCCAGCAGCCCCGGACAAGCGACAGAAGCTTTCTTT
D: TRBD1; size: NA; V: TRBV5-6; J: TRBJ2-3; CDR3: CASSLEGQGAGDTQYF; DNA: TGTGCCAGCAGCTTGGAGGGACAGGGGGCGGGAGATACGCAGTATTTT
D: NA; size: few; V: TRBV6-1; J: TRBJ2-7; CDR3: CATTRETAYEQYF; DNA: TGTGCCACCACCCGGGAGACAGCCTACGAGCAGTACTTC
D: NA; size: few; V: TRBV15; J: TRBJ1-5; CDR3: CATSLGGGGQPQHF; DNA: TGTGCCACCAGCCTCGGGGGCGGGGGTCAGCCCCAGCATTTT
D: NA; size: NA; V: TRBV11-3; J: TRBJ1-3; CDR3: CASSHYRYGNTIYF; DNA: TGTGCCAGCAGCCATTATCGGTACGGAAACACCATATATTTT
D: TRBD1; size: NA; V: TRBV6-1; J: TRBJ1-2; CDR3: CASSEQTGQWVYGYTF; DNA: TGTGCCAGCAGTGAACAGACGGGACAGTGGGTCTATGGCTACACCTTC
D: NA; size: NA; V: TRBV6-1; J: TRBJ2-6; CDR3: CASSEGATGANVLTF; DNA: TGTGCCAGCAGTGAAGGGGCAACTGGGGCCAACGTCCTGACTTTC
D: NA; size: NA; V: TRBV11-2; J: TRBJ2-1; CDR3: CASSLEWGAYNEQFF; DNA: TGTGCCAGCAGCTTAGAATGGGGGGCCTACAATGAGCAGTTCTTC
D: NA; size: once; V: TRBV9; J: TRBJ1-2; CDR3: CASSIDMLDYGYTF; DNA: TGTGCCAGCAGCATTGACATGCTGGACTATGGCTACACCTTC